The present T cell receptor beta chain was sequenced within a study of early T cells in non-severe SARS-CoV-2 infection. About the research overall: Bulk RNA from unsorted whole blood was sequenced; chains were unpaired.

Attachment of unique molecular identifiers to individual cDNA molecules was performed. TCRdb reanalysed the 5' RACE reads using MiXCR and keeps one entry per CDR3 protein. In the table there are about 100,000 distinct CDR3 sequences, 13% of which are singletons. V was clipped by 5 bases and J by 2 bases, with 10 bases between them. Germline values: CDR1 SGHAT, CDR2 FQNNGV. There are 14 residues in the CDR3. Points from the study as a whole: In VDJdb matching, anti-spike CD8 responses were favored while private and CD4 specificities went missing.

This clonotype was observed a handful of times. What it recognizes is unknown. The chain links TRBV11-2 to TRBJ2-1; D is unclear. Input material: whole blood. The source of this sequence is an adult who was a healthcare worker with PCR-confirmed SARS-CoV-2 infection or an uninfected control (not recorded which). In nucleotides, the CDR3 is TGTGCCAGCAGCCCGTATACAGCCTACAATGAGCAGTTCTTC. Amino acid sequence: CASSPYTAYNEQFF.